Presented here are 24 T cell receptor beta chains from one specimen sequenced in a study of blood T cell repertoires in COVID-19. Data came from immunoSEQ multiplex PCR; TCRdb stores just in-frame clones and leaves some out. The sample records some 250,000 clones, approximately 84% being singletons. Sequencing was performed on peripheral blood. The receptors were sampled from a man aged 50-59 years with active or convalescent COVID-19.

The chain has TRBV7-2 and TRBJ1-3; a possible D gene is TRBD1 (5 bases). Germline CDR1 and CDR2: SGHTA and FQGNSA. V dropped 0 bases and J dropped 2 bases, with 11 bases sitting between them. CDR3 length: 16 residues. CDR3 sequence reads: CASSLALPGAGNTIYF. The CDR3 DNA sequence: TGTGCCAGCAGCTTAGCGTTGCCGGGGGCTGGAAACACCATATATTTT.

This clone was counted between two and nine times. This chain joins TRBV11-2 and TRBJ2-7; D unclear. Trimming shortened V by 2 bases and J by 0 bases, and 11 bases separated the two germline ends. The germline CDR1 and CDR2 sequences are SGHAT and FQNNGV. The CDR3 consists of 15 residues. CDR3 residues: CASSLQAPSSYEQYF. The CDR3 DNA sequence: TGTGCCAGCAGCTTACAGGCCCCCAGCTCCTACGAGCAGTACTTC.

V gene TRBV6-4 combines with J gene TRBJ1-2; 9 bases agree with TRBD1. The V gene's germline CDR1 is MRHNA and CDR2 SNTAGT. The CDR3 runs to 12 residues. After removal of 10 bases from V and 7 bases from J, the junction contained 7 bases not matched to a gene. CDR3: CATKQGAFGYTF. For the CDR3, the DNA is TGTGCCACCAAACAGGGGGCATTTGGCTACACCTTC.

V usage is TRBV11-2 and J usage is TRBJ2-6, with 7 bases identical to TRBD2. V lost 1 base and J lost 2; bases outside the gene matches: 2. Looked up from germline, CDR1 is SGHAT and CDR2 is FQNNGV. This CDR3 is built from 16 residues. The CDR3 loop reads CASSLARGAGANVLTF. The CDR3 nucleotides are TGTGCCAGCAGCTTAGCTCGGGGGGCTGGGGCCAACGTCCTGACTTTC. Complete variable domain (other parts from reference TRBV11-2 and TRBJ2-6): EAGVAQSPRYKIIEKRQSVAFWCNPISGHATLYWYQQILGQGPKLLIQFQNNGVVDDSQLPKDRFSAERLKGVDSTLKIQPAKLEDSAVYLCASSLARGAGANVLTFGAGSRLTVL.

In the case of this clone: Within the sample, other DNA sequences also encode this same CDR3. The rearrangement uses TRBV10-3 and TRBJ2-7, with D tentatively TRBD1 (6 bases). Trimming cost V 4 bases and J 4 bases, with 8 bases left between them. The CDR3 length is 12 residues. Germline V lookup: CDR1 ENHRY, CDR2 SYGVKD. CDR3 DNA: TGTGCCATCAGTGGGACAGATTACGAGCAGTACTTC. Its protein product is CAISGTDYEQYF.

This rearrangement joins TRBV5-1 to TRBJ2-5, with 12 bases lining up with TRBD2. The CDR3 spans 17 residues. Trimming took 2 bases from V and 4 from J; bases not matched to a gene: 9. Germline V gives CDR1 SGHRS, CDR2 YFSETQ. The CDR3 reads CASSFSPSGGVPETQYF. In DNA form, the CDR3 reads TGCGCCAGCAGCTTTTCGCCTAGCGGGGGGGTCCCAGAGACCCAGTACTTC. Drawing the rest from reference TRBV5-1 and TRBJ2-5, the complete variable domain is KAGVTQTPRYLIKTRGQQVTLSCSPISGHRSVSWYQQTPGQGLQFLFEYFSETQRNKGNFPGRFSGRQFSNSRSEMNVSTLELGDSALYLCASSFSPSGGVPETQYFGPGTRLLVL.

The gene calls are TRBV13 and TRBJ1-2, with a possible D match to TRBD1 (6 bases). The CDR3 is 13 amino acids. Germline V gene sequence: CDR1 PRHDT, CDR2 FYEKMQ (reference sequence). Trimming cost V 5 bases and J 4 bases, with 11 bases left between them. The chain's CDR3 is CASSQDRRYGYTF. In DNA, the CDR3 is TGTGCCAGCAGCCAAGACAGGCGCTATGGCTACACCTTC. Full variable domain (rest looked up from reference TRBV13 and TRBJ1-2): AAGVIQSPRHLIKEKRETATLKCYPIPRHDTVYWYQQGPGQDPQFLISFYEKMQSDKGSIPDRFSAQQFSDYHSELNMSSLELGDSALYFCASSQDRRYGYTFGSGTRLTVV.

This clone was observed at least ten times. The chain is built from TRBV30 and TRBJ2-7; D possibly corresponds to TRBD1 (5 bases). V lost 1 base, J lost 5 bases, and 12 bases lay in between. The germline V gene encodes CDR1 GTSNPN and CDR2 SVGIG (reference sequence). The CDR3 contains 13 residues. Written as DNA, the CDR3 is TGTGCCTGGAGTGGCCAGGGTAACCACGAGCAGTACTTC. Encoded protein: CAWSGQGNHEQYF.

This clone was seen a few times. The chain has TRBV4-2 and TRBJ2-2, with 10 bases aligning to TRBD1. Germline V gene lookup returns CDR1 LGHNA and CDR2 YNFKEQ. Germline trimming cut 1 base from V and 4 bases from J; bases unmatched to any gene: 3. This CDR3 is 16 amino acids long. CDR3 DNA: TGTGCCAGCAGCCAAGGACAGGGGGCGGTCACCGGGGAGCTGTTTTTT. This translates into CASSQGQGAVTGELFF.

The rearrangement links TRBV11-2 to TRBJ1-2; weak D call: TRBD1 (5 bases). Germline lookup yields CDR1 SGHAT and CDR2 FQNNGV. This CDR3 is built from 15 residues. The ends were cut back, 5 bases at V and 2 bases at J, with 15 bases in the middle. Here the CDR3 reads CASSGHGPRNYGYTF. CDR3 sequence (DNA): TGTGCCAGCAGCGGACACGGCCCCCGAAACTATGGCTACACCTTC.

The rearrangement links TRBV5-6 to TRBJ2-3, with a tentative D call TRBD1 (5 bases). Trimming shortened V by 0 bases and J by 0 bases, and 11 bases separated the two germline ends. CDR1 SGHDT and CDR2 YYEEEE come from the germline V gene. This CDR3 has 16 amino acids. The CDR3: CASSLGQGASTDTQYF. For the CDR3, the DNA is TGTGCCAGCAGCTTGGGGCAGGGCGCTAGCACAGATACGCAGTATTTT.

The V call is TRBV30, the J call TRBJ1-1, with D unresolved. V shed 3 bases and J shed 1 base, with 12 bases lying between them. Germline CDR1 GTSNPN, CDR2 SVGIG (reference sequence). The CDR3 consists of 14 residues. CDR3 in amino acids: CAWSLSVKNTEAFF. The CDR3 DNA reads as TGTGCCTGGAGCTTGTCAGTTAAGAACACTGAAGCTTTCTTT.

The chain employs TRBV25-1 and TRBJ1-2; 7 bases agree with TRBD1. V trimming: 4 bases; J trimming: 2 bases; junction bases outside the gene matches: 1. Germline CDR1 reads MGHDK; CDR2 reads SYGVNS. The CDR3 sequence is 13 residues long. The CDR3 DNA sequence: TGTGCCAGCAGTGCGACAGGGAACTATGGCTACACCTTC. This encodes CASSATGNYGYTF.

To note about this clone: The same CDR3 is also encoded by other DNA sequences in this sample. The chain links TRBV18 to TRBJ2-5; D possibly corresponds to TRBD1 (6 bases). Germline loops: CDR1 KGHSH, CDR2 LQKENI. V shed 2 bases and J shed 5 bases, with 9 bases lying between them. This CDR3 is built from 13 residues. The CDR3 coding sequence is TGTGCCAGCTCACCAACTCAGGGGGAGACCCAGTACTTC. Amino acid sequence: CASSPTQGETQYF.

This clone was seen once. V gene TRBV28 combines with J gene TRBJ2-1, with TRBD2 matching 7 bases. With V trimmed by 6 bases and J by 5 bases, 10 bases remained unmatched. The CDR3 covers 15 residues. CDR1 and CDR2 (germline): MDHEN, SYDVKM. The CDR3 spells CASRPLTSRHNEQFF. CDR3 nucleotide sequence: TGTGCCAGCAGGCCTTTGACTAGCCGACACAATGAGCAGTTCTTC. Full variable domain (remainder filled in from reference TRBV28 and TRBJ2-1): DVKVTQSSRYLVKRTGEKVFLECVQDMDHENMFWYRQDPGLGLRLIYFSYDVKMKEKGDIPEGYSVSREKKERFSLILESASTNQTSMYLCASRPLTSRHNEQFFGPGTRLTVL.

The chain combines TRBV19 with TRBJ1-5, with a tentative D call TRBD1 (6 bases). The CDR3 runs 16 residues. V was pared by 4 bases and J by 3 bases, with 16 bases between. The germline V gene encodes CDR1 LNHDA and CDR2 SQIVND (reference sequence). CDR3 residues: CASSTTWTANNQPQHF. CDR3 DNA sequence: TGTGCCAGTAGTACCACTTGGACAGCAAACAATCAGCCCCAGCATTTT.

CDR3 amino acids: CASSPVRGIKYF. The CDR3 DNA is TGTGCCAGCAGCCCGGTAAGGGGGATCAAGTATTTT. The chain couples TRBV14 to TRBJ2-3, with TRBD1 as a possible D gene (6 bases). Per the germline V gene, CDR1 is SGHDN and CDR2 is FVKESK. This CDR3 is 12 amino acids long. Trimming cost V 4 bases and J 13 bases, with 15 bases left between them.

The chain uses TRBV19 and TRBJ2-4; no definite D call. Germline V gives CDR1 LNHDA, CDR2 SQIVND (reference sequence). The CDR3 is made up of 14 amino acids. V lost 2 bases and J lost 1, with 6 bases in between. CDR3 sequence reads: CASSIPQAKNIQYF. CDR3 nucleotides: TGTGCCAGTAGTATACCACAGGCCAAAAACATTCAGTACTTC.

This rearrangement joins TRBV9 to TRBJ2-7; 8 bases align to TRBD1. Germline values: CDR1 SGDLS, CDR2 YYNGEE. CDR3 size: 14 residues. J lost 1 base, V lost 1 base, and 1 base had no gene match. CDR3 region: CASSVQGASYEQYF. The DNA for the CDR3 is TGTGCCAGCAGCGTACAGGGGGCGTCCTACGAGCAGTACTTC.

This clone was seen just once. The rearrangement uses TRBV2 and TRBJ2-7; D is possibly TRBD2 (5 bases). The CDR3 contains 12 residues. Trimming stripped 8 bases from V and 3 bases from J, with 11 bases between. Looked up from germline, CDR1 is SNHLY and CDR2 is FYNNEI. CDR3 residues: CASGRVLYEQYF. The CDR3 nucleotides are TGTGCCAGCGGGCGGGTACTCTACGAGCAGTACTTC.

This chain links TRBV9 with TRBJ2-1; 7 bases are a match to TRBD2. V lost 0 bases and J lost 7; bases outside the gene matches: 10. The length of the CDR3 is 16 residues. Germline V gene data show CDR1 as SGDLS and CDR2 as YYNGEE. CDR3: CASSVDPGGEGNEQFF. DNA of the CDR3: TGTGCCAGCAGCGTAGACCCCGGTGGGGAGGGAAATGAGCAGTTCTTC.

V gene TRBV5-6 combines with J gene TRBJ1-2; 12 nucleotides agree with TRBD1. The V segment lost 0 bases and the J segment 8 bases; nucleotides outside the gene matches: 8. Germline CDR1 SGHDT, CDR2 YYEEEE. CDR3 size: 16 residues. CDR3 residues: CASSLGPGQGAGGYTF. DNA of the CDR3: TGTGCCAGCAGCTTGGGCCCGGGACAGGGGGCAGGAGGCTACACCTTC.

V and J are TRBV7-2 and TRBJ2-3; the D is unclear. CDR3 size: 19 residues. Germline V gene data show CDR1 as SGHTA and CDR2 as FQGNSA. V shed 1 base and J shed 1 base, with 21 bases lying between them. The CDR3 DNA reads TGTGCCAGCAGCTTAGAGTATGTGACTGGATCCTCGGGCACAGATACGCAGTATTTT. Amino acid sequence: CASSLEYVTGSSGTDTQYF.

The chain couples TRBV28 to TRBJ1-2; D is perhaps TRBD1 (6 bases). Germline V gene sequence: CDR1 MDHEN, CDR2 SYDVKM. There are 15 residues in the CDR3. V was clipped by 2 bases and J by 4 bases, with 14 bases between them. The CDR3 DNA sequence: TGTGCCAGCAGTTTACCAACAGGGCCCTTCTATGGCTACACCTTC. This sequence encodes CASSLPTGPFYGYTF.